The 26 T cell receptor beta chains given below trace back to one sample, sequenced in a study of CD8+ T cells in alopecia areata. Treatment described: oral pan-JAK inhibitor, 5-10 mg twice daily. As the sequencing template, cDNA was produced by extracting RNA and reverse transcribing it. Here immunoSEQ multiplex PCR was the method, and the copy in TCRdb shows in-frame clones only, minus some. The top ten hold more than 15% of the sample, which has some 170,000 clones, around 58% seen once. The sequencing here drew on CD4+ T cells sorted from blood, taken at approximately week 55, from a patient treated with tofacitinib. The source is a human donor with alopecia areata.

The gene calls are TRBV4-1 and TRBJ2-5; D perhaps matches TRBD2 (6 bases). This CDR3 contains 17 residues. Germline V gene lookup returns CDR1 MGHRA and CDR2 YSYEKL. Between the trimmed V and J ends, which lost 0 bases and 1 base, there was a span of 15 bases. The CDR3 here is CASSQDRGFVSQETQYF. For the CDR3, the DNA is TGCGCCAGCAGCCAAGATCGGGGGTTCGTGAGCCAAGAGACCCAGTACTTC.

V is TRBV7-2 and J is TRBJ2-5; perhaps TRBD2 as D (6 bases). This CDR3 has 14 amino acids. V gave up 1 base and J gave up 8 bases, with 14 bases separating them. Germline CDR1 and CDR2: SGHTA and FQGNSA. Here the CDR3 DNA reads TGTGCCAGCAGCTTAGTCATGGGGGGACCTACCCAGTACTTC. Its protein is CASSLVMGGPTQYF.

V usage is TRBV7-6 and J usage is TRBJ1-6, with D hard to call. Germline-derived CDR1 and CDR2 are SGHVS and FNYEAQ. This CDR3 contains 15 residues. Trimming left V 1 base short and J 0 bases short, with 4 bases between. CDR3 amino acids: CASSLDSSYNSPLHF. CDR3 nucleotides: TGTGCCAGCAGCTTAGACAGCTCCTATAATTCACCCCTCCACTTT.

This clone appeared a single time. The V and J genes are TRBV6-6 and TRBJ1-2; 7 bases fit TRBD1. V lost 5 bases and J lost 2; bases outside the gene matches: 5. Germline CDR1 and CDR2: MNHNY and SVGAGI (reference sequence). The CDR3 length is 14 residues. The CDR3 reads CASSRGQSNYGYTF. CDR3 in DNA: TGTGCCAGCAGTAGGGGACAGTCCAACTATGGCTACACCTTC.

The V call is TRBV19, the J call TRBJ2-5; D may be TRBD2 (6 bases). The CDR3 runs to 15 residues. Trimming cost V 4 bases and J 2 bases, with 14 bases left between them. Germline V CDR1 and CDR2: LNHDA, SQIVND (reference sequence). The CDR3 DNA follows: TGTGCCAGTAGTACCCCCGGACTAATACAAGAGACCCAGTACTTC. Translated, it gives CASSTPGLIQETQYF.

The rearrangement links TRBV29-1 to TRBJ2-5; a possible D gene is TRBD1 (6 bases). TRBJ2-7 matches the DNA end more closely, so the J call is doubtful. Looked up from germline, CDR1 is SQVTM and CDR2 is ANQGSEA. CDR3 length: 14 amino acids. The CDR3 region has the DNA TGCAGCGGTACATCTGACAGGCCCCCCTACGAGCAGTACTTC. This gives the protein CSGTSDRPPYEQYF.

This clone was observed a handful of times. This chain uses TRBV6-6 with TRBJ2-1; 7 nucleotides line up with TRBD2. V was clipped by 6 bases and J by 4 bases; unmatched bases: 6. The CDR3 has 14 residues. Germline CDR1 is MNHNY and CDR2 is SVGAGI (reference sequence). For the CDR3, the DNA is TGTGCCAGCAGCCAGACTAGCTCTTACAATGAGCAGTTCTTC. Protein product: CASSQTSSYNEQFF.

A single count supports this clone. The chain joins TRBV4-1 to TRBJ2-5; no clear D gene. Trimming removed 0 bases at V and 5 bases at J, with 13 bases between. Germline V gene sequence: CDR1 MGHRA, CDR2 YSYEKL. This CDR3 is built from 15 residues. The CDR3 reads CASSQDGQPEETQYF. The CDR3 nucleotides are TGCGCCAGCAGCCAAGATGGCCAACCCGAGGAGACCCAGTACTTC.

The CDR3 loop is CASSARDIQYF. The CDR3 bases are TGTGCCAGCAGTGCCCGTGACATTCAGTACTTC. J is TRBJ2-4 and V is TRBV25-1, with D uncertain. Germline V CDR1 and CDR2: MGHDK, SYGVNS. This CDR3 region has 11 residues. Between the trimmed V and J ends, which lost 4 bases and 8 bases, there was a span of 6 bases.

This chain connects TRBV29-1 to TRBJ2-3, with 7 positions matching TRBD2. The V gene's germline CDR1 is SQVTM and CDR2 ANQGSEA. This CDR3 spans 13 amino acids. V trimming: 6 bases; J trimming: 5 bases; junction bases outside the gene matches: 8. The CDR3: CSVSTSPGDTQYF. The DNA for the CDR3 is TGCAGCGTCTCGACTAGCCCAGGAGATACGCAGTATTTT.

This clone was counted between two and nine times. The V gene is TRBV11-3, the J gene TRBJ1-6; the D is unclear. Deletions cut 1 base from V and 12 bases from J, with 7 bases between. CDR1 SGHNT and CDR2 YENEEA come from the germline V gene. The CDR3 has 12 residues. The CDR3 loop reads CASSLGAGPLHF. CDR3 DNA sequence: TGTGCCAGCAGCTTAGGGGCAGGACCCCTCCACTTT.

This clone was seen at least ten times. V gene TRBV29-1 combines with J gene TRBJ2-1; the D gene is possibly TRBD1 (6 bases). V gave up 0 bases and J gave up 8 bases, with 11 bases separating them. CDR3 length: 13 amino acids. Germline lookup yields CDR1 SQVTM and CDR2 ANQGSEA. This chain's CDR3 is CSVEDRTGHEQFF. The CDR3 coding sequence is TGCAGCGTTGAAGATCGAACAGGGCATGAGCAGTTCTTC.

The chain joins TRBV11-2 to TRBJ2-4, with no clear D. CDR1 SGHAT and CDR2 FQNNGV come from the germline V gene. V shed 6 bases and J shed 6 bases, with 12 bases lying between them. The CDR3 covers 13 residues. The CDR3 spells CASRDRAGNIQYF. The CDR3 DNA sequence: TGTGCCAGCAGGGATCGGGCAGGAAACATTCAGTACTTC. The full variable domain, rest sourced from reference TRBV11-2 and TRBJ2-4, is EAGVAQSPRYKIIEKRQSVAFWCNPISGHATLYWYQQILGQGPKLLIQFQNNGVVDDSQLPKDRFSAERLKGVDSTLKIQPAKLEDSAVYLCASRDRAGNIQYFGAGTRLSVL.

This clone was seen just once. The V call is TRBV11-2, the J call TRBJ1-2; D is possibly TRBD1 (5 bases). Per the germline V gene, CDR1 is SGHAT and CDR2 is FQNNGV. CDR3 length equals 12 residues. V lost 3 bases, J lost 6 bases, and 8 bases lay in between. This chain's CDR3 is CASSFKGNGYTF. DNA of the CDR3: TGTGCCAGCAGCTTTAAGGGGAATGGCTACACCTTC.

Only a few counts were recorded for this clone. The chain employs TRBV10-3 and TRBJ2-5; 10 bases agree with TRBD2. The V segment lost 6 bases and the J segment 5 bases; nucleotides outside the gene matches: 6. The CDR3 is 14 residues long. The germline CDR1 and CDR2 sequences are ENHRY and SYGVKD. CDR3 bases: TGTGCCATCAGAGAGAATAGCGGGGGGGAGACCCAGTACTTC. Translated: CAIRENSGGETQYF.

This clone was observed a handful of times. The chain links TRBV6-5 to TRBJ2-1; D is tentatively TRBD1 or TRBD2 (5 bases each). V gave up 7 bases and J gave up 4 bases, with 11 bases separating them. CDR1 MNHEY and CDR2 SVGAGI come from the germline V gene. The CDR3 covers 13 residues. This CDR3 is CASTGTLYNEQFF. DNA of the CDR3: TGTGCCAGCACCGGGACGCTTTACAATGAGCAGTTCTTC.

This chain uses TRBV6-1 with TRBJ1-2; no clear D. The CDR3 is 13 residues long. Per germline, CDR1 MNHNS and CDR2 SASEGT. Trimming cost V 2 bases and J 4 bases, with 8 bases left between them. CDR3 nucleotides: TGTGCCAGCAGTGAAACGGTCCTCTATGGCTACACCTTC. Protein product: CASSETVLYGYTF.

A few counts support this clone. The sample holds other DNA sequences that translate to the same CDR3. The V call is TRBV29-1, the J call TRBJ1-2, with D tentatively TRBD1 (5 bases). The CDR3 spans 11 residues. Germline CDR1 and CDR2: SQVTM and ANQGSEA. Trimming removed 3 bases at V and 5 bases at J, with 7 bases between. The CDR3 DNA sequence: TGCAGCGTTGACGGGGGGTATGGCTACACCTTC. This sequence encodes CSVDGGYGYTF.

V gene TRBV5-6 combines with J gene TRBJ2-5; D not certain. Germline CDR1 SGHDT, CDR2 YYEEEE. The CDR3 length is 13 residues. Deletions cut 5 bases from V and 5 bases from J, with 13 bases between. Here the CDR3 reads CASSFDPVETQYF. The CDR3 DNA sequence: TGTGCCAGCAGTTTCGACCCCGTCGAGACCCAGTACTTC.

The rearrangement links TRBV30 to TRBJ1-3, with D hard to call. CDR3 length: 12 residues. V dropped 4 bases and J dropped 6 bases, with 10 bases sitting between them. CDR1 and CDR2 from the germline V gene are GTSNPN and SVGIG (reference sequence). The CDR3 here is CAWTIATNTIYF. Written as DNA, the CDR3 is TGTGCCTGGACCATAGCCACAAACACCATATATTTT.

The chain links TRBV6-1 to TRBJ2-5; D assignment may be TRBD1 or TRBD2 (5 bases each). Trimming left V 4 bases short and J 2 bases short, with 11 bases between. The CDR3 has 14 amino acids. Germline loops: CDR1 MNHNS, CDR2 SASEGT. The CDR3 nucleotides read TGTGCCAGCAGTGCCCGGGACGGACAAGAGACCCAGTACTTC. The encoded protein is CASSARDGQETQYF.

The CDR3 DNA sequence: TGTGCCAGCAGCTTGGGAGATGAAAAACTGTTTTTT. Its protein is CASSLGDEKLFF. The V call is TRBV7-9, the J call TRBJ1-4; D gene unclear. Germline V gives CDR1 SEHNR, CDR2 FQNEAQ (reference sequence). Between the trimmed V and J ends, which lost 3 bases and 6 bases, there was a span of 5 bases. CDR3 length: 12 residues.

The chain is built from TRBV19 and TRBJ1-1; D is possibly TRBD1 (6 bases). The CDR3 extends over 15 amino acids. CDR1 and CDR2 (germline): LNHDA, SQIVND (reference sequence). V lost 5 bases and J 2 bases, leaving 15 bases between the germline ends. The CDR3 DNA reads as TGTGCCAGTAGTTTTAGGGACAAGAGAAACACTGAAGCTTTCTTT. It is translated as CASSFRDKRNTEAFF.

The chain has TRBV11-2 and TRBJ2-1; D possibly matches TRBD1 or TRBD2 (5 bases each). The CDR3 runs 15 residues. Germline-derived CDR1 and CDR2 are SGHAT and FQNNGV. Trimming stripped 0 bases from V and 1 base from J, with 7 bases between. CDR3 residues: CASSLEGVSYNEQFF. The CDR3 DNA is TGTGCCAGCAGCTTAGAGGGGGTTTCCTACAATGAGCAGTTCTTC.

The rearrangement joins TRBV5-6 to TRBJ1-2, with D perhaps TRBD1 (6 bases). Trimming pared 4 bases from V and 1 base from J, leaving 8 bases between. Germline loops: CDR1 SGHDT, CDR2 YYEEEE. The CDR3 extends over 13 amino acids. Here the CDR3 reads CASSVDSNYGYTF. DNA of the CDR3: TGTGCCAGCAGCGTGGACAGTAACTATGGCTACACCTTC.

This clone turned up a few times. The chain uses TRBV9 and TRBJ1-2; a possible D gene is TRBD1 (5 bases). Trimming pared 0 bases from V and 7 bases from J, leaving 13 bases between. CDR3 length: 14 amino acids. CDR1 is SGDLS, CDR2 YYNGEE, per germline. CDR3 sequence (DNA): TGTGCCAGCAGCGTAGAGGGGCAGGGTTTTGGCTACACCTTC. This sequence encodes CASSVEGQGFGYTF.